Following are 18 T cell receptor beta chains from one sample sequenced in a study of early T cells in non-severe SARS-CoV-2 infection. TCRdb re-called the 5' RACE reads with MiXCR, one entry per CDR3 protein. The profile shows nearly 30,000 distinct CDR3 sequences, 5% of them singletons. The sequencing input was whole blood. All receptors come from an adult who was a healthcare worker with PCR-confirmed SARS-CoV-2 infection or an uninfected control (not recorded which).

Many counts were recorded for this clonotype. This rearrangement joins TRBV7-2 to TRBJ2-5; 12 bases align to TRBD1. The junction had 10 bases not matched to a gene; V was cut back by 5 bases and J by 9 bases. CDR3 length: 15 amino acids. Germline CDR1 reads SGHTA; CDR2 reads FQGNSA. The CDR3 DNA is TGTGCCAGCAGCCATCGAATGGGACAGGGGGCATCCCAGTACTTC. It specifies CASSHRMGQGASQYF.

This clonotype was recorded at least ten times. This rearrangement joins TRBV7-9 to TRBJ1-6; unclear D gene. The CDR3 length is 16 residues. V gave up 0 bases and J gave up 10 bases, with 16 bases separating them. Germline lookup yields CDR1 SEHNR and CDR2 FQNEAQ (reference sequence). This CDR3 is CASSLAGTSSNSPLHF. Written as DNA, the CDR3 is TGTGCCAGCAGCTTAGCGGGCACATCCTCGAACTCACCCCTCCACTTT. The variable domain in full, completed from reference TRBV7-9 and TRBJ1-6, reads DTGVSQNPRHKITKRGQNVTFRCDPISEHNRLYWYRQTLGQGPEFLTYFQNEAQLEKSRLLSDRFSAERPKGSFSTLEIQRTEQGDSAMYLCASSLAGTSSNSPLHFGNGTRLTVT.

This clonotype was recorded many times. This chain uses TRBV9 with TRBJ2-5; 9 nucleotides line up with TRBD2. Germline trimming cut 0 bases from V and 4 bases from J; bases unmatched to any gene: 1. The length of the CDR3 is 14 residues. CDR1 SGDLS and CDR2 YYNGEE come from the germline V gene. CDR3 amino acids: CASSVGLAVETQYF. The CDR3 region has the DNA TGTGCCAGCAGCGTAGGACTAGCGGTAGAGACCCAGTACTTC.

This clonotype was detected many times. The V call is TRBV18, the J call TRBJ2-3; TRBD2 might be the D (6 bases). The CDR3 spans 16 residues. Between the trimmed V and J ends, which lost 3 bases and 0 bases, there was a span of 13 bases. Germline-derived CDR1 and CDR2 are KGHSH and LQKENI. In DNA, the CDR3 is TGTGCCAGCTCACCGATTAGCGGCTATAGCACAGATACGCAGTATTTT. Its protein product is CASSPISGYSTDTQYF.

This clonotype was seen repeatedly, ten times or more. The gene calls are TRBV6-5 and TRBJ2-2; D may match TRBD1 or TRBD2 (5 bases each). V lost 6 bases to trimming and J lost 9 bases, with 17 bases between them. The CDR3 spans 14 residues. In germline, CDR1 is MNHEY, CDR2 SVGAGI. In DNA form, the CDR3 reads TGTGCCAGCAGCCACGGGACCGTTGGATGGGAGCTGTTTTTT. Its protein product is CASSHGTVGWELFF.

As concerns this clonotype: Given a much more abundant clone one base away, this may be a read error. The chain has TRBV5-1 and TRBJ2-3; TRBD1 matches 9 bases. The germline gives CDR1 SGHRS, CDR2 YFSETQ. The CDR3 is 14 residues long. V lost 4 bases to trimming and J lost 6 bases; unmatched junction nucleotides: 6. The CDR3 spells CASSRGQGEDTQYF. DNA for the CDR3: TGCGCCAGCAGCAGGGGACAGGGCGAGGATACGCAGTATTTT.

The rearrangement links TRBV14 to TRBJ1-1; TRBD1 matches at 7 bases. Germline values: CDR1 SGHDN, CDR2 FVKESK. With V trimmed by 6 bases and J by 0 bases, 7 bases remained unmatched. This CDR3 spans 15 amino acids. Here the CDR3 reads CASSYRQGLNTEAFF. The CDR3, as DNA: TGTGCCAGCAGTTACCGACAGGGTTTGAACACTGAAGCTTTCTTT.

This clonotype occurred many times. CDR3 DNA: TGTGCCAGCAGTTCTACACAGGGGCGGTATGGCTACACCTTC. The encoded protein is CASSSTQGRYGYTF. The rearrangement links TRBV27 to TRBJ1-2, with 7 bases identical to TRBD1. Trimming cost V 4 bases and J 5 bases; bases outside gene matches: 7. This CDR3 is 14 amino acids long. Per germline, CDR1 MNHEY and CDR2 SMNVEV (reference sequence).

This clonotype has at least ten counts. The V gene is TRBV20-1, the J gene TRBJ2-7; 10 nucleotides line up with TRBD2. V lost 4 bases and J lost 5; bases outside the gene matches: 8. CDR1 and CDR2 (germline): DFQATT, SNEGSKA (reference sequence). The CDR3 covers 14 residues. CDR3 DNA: TGCAGTGCTACACTAGCGGGAACTAGGGACGAGCAGTACTTC. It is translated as CSATLAGTRDEQYF.

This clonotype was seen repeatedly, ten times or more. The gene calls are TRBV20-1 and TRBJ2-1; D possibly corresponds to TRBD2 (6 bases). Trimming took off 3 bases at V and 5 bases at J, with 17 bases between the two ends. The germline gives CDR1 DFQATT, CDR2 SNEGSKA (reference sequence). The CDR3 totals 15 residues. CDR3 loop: CSASPGTAFNNEQFF. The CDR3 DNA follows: TGCAGTGCTAGTCCAGGGACTGCTTTCAACAATGAGCAGTTCTTC.

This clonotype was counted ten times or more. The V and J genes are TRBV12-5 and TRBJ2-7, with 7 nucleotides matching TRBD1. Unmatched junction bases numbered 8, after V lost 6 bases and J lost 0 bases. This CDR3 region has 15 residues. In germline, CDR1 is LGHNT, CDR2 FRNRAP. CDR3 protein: CASGTRDSGSYEQYF. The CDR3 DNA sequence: TGTGCTAGTGGGACCCGGGACAGTGGCTCCTACGAGCAGTACTTC.

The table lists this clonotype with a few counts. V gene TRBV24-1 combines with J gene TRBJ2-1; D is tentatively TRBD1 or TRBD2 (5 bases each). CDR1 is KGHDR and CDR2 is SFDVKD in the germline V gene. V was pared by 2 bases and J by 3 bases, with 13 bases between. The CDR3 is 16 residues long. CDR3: CATSDSPGRLYNEQFF. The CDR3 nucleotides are TGTGCCACCAGTGATTCCCCGGGACGGCTCTACAATGAGCAGTTCTTC.

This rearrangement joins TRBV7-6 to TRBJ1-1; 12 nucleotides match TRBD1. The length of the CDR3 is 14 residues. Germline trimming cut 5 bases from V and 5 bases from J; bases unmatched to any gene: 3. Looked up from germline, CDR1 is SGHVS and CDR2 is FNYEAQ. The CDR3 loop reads CASSVGQGATEAFF. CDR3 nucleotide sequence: TGTGCCAGCAGCGTGGGACAGGGGGCTACTGAAGCTTTCTTT.

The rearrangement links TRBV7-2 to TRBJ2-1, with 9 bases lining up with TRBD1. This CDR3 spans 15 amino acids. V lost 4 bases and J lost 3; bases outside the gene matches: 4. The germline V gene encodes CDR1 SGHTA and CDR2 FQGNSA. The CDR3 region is CASSSQGANYNEQFF. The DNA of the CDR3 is TGTGCCAGCAGCTCACAGGGGGCCAACTACAATGAGCAGTTCTTC. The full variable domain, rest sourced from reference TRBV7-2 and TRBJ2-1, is GAGVSQSPSNKVTEKGKDVELRCDPISGHTALYWYRQSLGQGLEFLIYFQGNSAPDKSGLPSDRFSAERTGGSVSTLTIQRTQQEDSAVYLCASSSQGANYNEQFFGPGTRLTVL.

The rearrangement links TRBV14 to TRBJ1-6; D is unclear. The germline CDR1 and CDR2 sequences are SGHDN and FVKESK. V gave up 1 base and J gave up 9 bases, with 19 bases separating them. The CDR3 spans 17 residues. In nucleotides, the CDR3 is TGTGCCAGCAGCCAAGTCGGCGGCGCCAACCTTGGTTCACCCCTCCACTTT. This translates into CASSQVGGANLGSPLHF.

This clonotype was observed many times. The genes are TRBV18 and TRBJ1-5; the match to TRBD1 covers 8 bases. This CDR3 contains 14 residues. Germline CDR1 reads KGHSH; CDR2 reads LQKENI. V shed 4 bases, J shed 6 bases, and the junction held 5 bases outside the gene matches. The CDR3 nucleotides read TGTGCCAGCTCACGACAGGGGCCACTTCAGCCCCAGCATTTT. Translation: CASSRQGPLQPQHF.

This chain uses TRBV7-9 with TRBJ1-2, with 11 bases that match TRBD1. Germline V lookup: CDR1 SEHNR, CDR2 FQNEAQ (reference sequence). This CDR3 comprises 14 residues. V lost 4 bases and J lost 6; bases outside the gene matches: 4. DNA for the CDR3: TGTGCCAGCAGCTGGGACAGGGGGAACAATGGCTACACCTTC. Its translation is CASSWDRGNNGYTF.

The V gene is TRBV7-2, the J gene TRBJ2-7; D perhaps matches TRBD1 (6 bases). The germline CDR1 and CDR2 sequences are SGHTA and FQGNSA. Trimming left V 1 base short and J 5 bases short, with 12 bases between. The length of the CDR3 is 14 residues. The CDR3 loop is CASSLGGQGNEQYF. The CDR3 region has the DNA TGTGCCAGCAGCTTAGGGGGTCAGGGGAACGAGCAGTACTTC.